This TCR beta chain was sequenced for a study of blood T cell repertoires in COVID-19. For the study at large: Recovered Cohort 3 donors showed two negative PCRs, clearance, or symptom resolution. From the United States, Italy and Spain came samples of acute and convalescent COVID-19.

Per germline, CDR1 KGHSH and CDR2 LQKENI. V was pared by 4 bases and J by 3 bases, with 9 bases between. The CDR3 runs to 13 residues. Clones were sequenced by immunoSEQ multiplex PCR, and TCRdb holds only the in-frame ones, with some missing. The data contain some 200,000 clones, around 86% of them seen just once; the ten biggest clones take up approximately 7.3%. The receptor's source is a man younger than 45 in a cohort exposed to, infected with or recovered from COVID-19 (not recorded which). This rearrangement joins TRBV18 to TRBJ2-5; D is unresolved. The material sequenced was PBMCs or T cells enriched from blood (not recorded which). In nucleotides, the CDR3 is TGTGCCAGCTCACTACAGCTTAAAGAGACCCAGTACTTC. Translated: CASSLQLKETQYF.